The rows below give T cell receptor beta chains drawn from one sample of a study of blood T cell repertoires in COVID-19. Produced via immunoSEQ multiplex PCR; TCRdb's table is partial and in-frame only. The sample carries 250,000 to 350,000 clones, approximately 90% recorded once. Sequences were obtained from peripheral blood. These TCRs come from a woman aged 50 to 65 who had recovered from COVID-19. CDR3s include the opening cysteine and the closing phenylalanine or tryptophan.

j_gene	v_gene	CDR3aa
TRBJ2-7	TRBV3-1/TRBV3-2	CASSRGTSGYEQYF
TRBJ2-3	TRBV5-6	CASSYRDRETDTQYF
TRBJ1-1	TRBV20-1	CSAWTATEAFF
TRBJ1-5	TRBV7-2	CASSWGGLGNQPQHF
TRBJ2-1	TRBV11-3	CASSLARTGAIQRGHNEQFF
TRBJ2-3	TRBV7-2	CASSLVLAGSTDTQYF
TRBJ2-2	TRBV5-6	CASSLVGQGLVGELFF
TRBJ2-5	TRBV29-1	CSAMTEAETQYF
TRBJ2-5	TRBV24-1	CATSDDSGRSGQETQYF
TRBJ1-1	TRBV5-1	CASSSGAGGTEAFF
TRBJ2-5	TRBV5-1	CASSLEGAVETQYF
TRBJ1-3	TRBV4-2	CASSHHRAGGNTIYF
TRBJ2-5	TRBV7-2	CASSLLPGSGETQYF
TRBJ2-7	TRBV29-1	CSVDRPGGEQYF